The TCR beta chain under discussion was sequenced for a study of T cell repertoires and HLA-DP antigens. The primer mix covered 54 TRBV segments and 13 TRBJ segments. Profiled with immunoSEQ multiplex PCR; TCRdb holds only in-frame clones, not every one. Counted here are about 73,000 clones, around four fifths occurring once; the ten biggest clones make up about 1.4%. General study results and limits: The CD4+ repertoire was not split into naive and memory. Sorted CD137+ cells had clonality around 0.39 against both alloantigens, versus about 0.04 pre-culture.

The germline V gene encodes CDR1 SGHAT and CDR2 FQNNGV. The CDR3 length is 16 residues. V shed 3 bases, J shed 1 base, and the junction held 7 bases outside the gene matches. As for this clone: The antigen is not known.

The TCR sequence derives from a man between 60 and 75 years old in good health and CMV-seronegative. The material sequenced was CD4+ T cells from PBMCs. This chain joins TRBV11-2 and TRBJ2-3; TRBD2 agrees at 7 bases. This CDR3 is CASSLVGGVGTDTQYF. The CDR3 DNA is TGTGCCAGCAGCTTGGTGGGGGGGGTCGGCACAGATACGCAGTATTTT.